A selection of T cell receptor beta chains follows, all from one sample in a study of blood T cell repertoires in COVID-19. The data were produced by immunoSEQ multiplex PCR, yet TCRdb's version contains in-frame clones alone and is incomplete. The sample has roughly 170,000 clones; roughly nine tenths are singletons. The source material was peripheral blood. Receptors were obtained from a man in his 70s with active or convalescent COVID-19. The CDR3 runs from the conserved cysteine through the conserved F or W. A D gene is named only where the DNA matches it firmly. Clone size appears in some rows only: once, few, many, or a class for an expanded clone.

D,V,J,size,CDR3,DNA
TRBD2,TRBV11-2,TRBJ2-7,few,CASSLDGGGGYEQYF,TGTGCCAGCAGCTTAGATGGGGGGGGAGGATACGAGCAGTACTTC
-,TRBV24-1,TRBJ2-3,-,CATSPRGDTQYF,TGTGCCACCAGTCCTAGGGGGGATACGCAGTATTTT
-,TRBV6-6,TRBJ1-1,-,CASSRLEAFF,TGTGCCAGCTCGAGACTTGAAGCTTTCTTT
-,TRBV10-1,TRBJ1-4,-,CAEWRGELFF,TGCGCAGAATGGAGGGGAGAACTGTTTTTT
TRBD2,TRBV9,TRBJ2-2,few,CASSMGGGGTTGELFF,TGTGCCAGCAGCATGGGTGGCGGGGGAACCACCGGGGAGCTGTTTTTT
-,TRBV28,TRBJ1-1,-,CASSLSGKNTEAFF,TGTGCCAGCAGTTTATCGGGGAAGAACACTGAAGCTTTCTTT
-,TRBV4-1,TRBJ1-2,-,CASSQDGGPLGYTF,TGCGCCAGCAGCCAAGACGGGGGTCCGTTGGGCTACACCTTC
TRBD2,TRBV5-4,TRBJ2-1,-,CASSPEASGILRFF,TGTGCCAGCAGCCCCGAGGCTAGCGGAATACTTCGGTTCTTC
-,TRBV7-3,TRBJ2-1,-,CASSFERLGEQFF,TGTGCCAGCAGCTTTGAGAGGCTGGGTGAGCAGTTCTTC
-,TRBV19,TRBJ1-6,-,CASSGRGSPLHF,TGTGCCAGTAGCGGCCGGGGTTCACCCCTCCACTTT
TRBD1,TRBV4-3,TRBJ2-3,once,CASSQPGQGAGTDTQYF,TGCGCCAGCAGCCAACCCGGACAGGGGGCGGGCACAGATACGCAGTATTTT
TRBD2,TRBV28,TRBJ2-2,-,CASSFEGVSGSNTGELFF,TGTGCCAGCAGTTTCGAGGGCGTTAGCGGGTCGAACACCGGGGAGCTGTTTTTT
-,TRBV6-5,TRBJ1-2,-,CASSPERRQNYGYTF,TGTGCCAGCAGTCCCGAACGGCGGCAAAACTATGGCTACACCTTC
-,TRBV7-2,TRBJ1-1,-,CASSLAGRSNTEAFF,TGTGCCAGCAGCTTAGCTGGGAGATCGAACACTGAAGCTTTCTTT
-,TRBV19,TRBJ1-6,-,CASSGGESNSPLHF,TGTGCCAGTAGTGGGGGCGAGTCTAATTCACCCCTCCACTTT
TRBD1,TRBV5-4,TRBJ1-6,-,CASSLDTGGLSPLHF,TGTGCCAGCAGCCTTGATACAGGGGGCCTTTCACCCCTCCACTTT
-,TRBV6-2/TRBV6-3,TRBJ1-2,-,CASSYRRTSNYGYTF,TGTGCCAGCAGTTACAGGCGGACTTCTAACTATGGCTACACCTTC
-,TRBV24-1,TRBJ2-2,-,CATSAHGSAGELFF,TGTGCCACCAGTGCCCACGGGTCGGCCGGGGAGCTGTTTTTT
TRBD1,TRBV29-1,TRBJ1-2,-,CSAVRLGQVANYGYTF,TGCAGCGCCGTAAGGTTGGGACAGGTAGCTAACTATGGCTACACCTTC
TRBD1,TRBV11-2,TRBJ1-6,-,CASSLIAGGGSPLHF,TGTGCCAGCAGCTTAATTGCAGGGGGCGGTTCACCCCTCCACTTT
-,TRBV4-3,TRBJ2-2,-,CASSRRTGSGELFF,TGCGCCAGCAGCCGAAGGACTGGGAGCGGGGAGCTGTTTTTT
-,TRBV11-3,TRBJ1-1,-,CASSAGPLDTEAFF,TGTGCCAGCAGCGCAGGGCCCCTGGACACTGAAGCTTTCTTT
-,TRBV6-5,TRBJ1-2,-,CASAPAGVLYGYTF,TGTGCCAGCGCCCCCGCCGGGGTGCTCTATGGCTACACCTTC
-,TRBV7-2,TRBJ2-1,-,CASSPTYNEQFF,TGTGCCAGCAGTCCTACGTACAATGAGCAGTTCTTC
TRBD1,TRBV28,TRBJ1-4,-,CASSPVDRVEKLFF,TGTGCCAGCAGTCCTGTAGACAGGGTTGAAAAACTGTTTTTT
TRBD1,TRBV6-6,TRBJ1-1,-,CASSRPGQGDIRTEAFF,TGTGCCAGCAGTCGACCGGGACAGGGGGATATCCGTACTGAAGCTTTCTTT
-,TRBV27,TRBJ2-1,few,CASRENKLSYNEQFF,TGTGCCAGCAGGGAGAACAAACTATCCTACAATGAGCAGTTCTTC
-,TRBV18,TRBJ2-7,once,CASSRRGYEQYF,TGTGCCAGCTCACGCAGGGGTTACGAGCAGTACTTC
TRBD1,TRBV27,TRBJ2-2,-,CASSPRWGQGTNTGELFF,TGTGCCAGCAGCCCACGGTGGGGACAGGGAACGAACACCGGGGAGCTGTTTTTT
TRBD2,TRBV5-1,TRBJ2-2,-,CASSLALAGGELFF,TGCGCCAGCAGCTTGGCACTAGCGGGCGGGGAGCTGTTTTTT
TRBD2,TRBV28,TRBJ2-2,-,CASSFQREWTGELFF,TGTGCCAGCAGTTTTCAGCGGGAGTGGACCGGGGAGCTGTTTTTT
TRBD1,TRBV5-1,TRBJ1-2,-,CASSWLGQGDSGYTF,TGCGCCAGCAGCTGGTTGGGACAGGGAGATAGTGGCTACACCTTC
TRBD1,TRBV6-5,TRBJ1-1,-,CASRRTGGPSTEAFF,TGTGCCAGCAGGAGGACAGGGGGCCCTAGCACTGAAGCTTTCTTT
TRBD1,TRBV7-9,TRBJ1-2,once,CASSLAGTGSRGYTF,TGTGCCAGCAGCTTAGCGGGGACAGGGTCGCGTGGCTACACCTTC
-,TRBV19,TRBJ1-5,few,CASSNGDYSNQPQHF,TGTGCCAGTAGTAACGGAGACTATAGCAATCAGCCCCAGCATTTT
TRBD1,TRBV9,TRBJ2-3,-,CASSSTPRQGVTDTQYF,TGTGCCAGCAGCTCAACCCCTCGACAGGGGGTGACAGATACGCAGTATTTT
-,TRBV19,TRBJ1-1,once,CASRSREMNTEAFF,TGTGCCAGTAGGAGTAGAGAGATGAACACTGAAGCTTTCTTT
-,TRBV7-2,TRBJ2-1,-,CASSQTLVTPYNEQFF,TGTGCCAGCAGCCAAACTCTAGTAACCCCCTACAATGAGCAGTTCTTC
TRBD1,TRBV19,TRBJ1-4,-,CASSGTVNEKLFF,TGTGCCAGTAGTGGGACAGTAAATGAAAAACTGTTTTTT
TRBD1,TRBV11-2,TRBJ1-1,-,CASSFRDRVTEAFF,TGTGCCAGCAGCTTCCGGGACAGGGTTACTGAAGCTTTCTTT
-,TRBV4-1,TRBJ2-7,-,CASSQSRSEDQDEQYF,TGCGCCAGCAGCCAAAGTAGGTCGGAAGATCAGGACGAGCAGTACTTC
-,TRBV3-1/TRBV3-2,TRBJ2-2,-,CASSQGTGSYTGELFF,TGTGCCAGCAGCCAAGGAACAGGGAGTTACACCGGGGAGCTGTTTTTT
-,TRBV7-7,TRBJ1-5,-,CATATGPGQPQHF,TGTGCCACCGCAACAGGGCCGGGGCAGCCCCAGCATTTT
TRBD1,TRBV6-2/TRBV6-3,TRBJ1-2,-,CASSETGVSGYTF,TGTGCCAGCAGCGAGACAGGGGTGAGTGGCTACACCTTC
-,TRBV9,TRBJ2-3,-,CASSVDGSPIPDTQYF,TGTGCCAGCAGCGTAGACGGGTCCCCCATCCCAGATACGCAGTATTTT
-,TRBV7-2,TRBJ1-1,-,CASSSPGQGLNTEAFF,TGTGCCAGCAGCTCCCCCGGGCAGGGCTTGAACACTGAAGCTTTCTTT